The clone carrying this T cell receptor (beta chain) was recorded at least ten times. The antigen remains undetermined. The TCR beta CDR3 regions underwent amplification from RNA transcripts. Following a first-round RT-PCR that used HTBI primers, a second-round multiplex PCR was carried out. MiXCR, applied by TCRdb to the multiplex PCR reads, yields one record per CDR3 protein. The sample consists of around 1.1 million distinct CDR3 sequences, 35% to 45% of them appearing once. Lactation, pregnancy, uncontrolled infections and other autoimmune diseases were all grounds for excluding patients. The sample originates from a study of Graves' ophthalmopathy and Graves' hyperthyroidism. Overall study findings and caveats: The model's ophthalmopathy progression predictions had more than 55% sensitivity and 72% to 75% specificity.

The TCR comes from an adult man with Graves' hyperthyroidism. The sequencing sample was made of peripheral blood or thyroid tissue (not recorded which).

The CDR3: CASSLGPQGRGYGYTF. The CDR3 nucleotides read TGTGCCAGCAGCTTGGGGCCTCAAGGAAGGGGCTATGGCTACACCTTC. The V gene is TRBV5-8, the J gene TRBJ1-2; D perhaps matches TRBD1 (5 bases). The CDR3 loop spans 16 amino acids. The germline CDR1 and CDR2 sequences are SGHTS and YDEGEE. The V end was cut by 0 bases, the J end by 4 bases, with 16 bases between.